The source of this T cell receptor beta chain is a study of cytomegalovirus exposure and HLA in healthy donors. PCR employed 60 Vbeta and 13 Jbeta primers. Measured with immunoSEQ multiplex PCR; TCRdb has only the in-frame clones, and not every one. This repertoire shows about 190,000 clones, 81% found once; its top ten account for around 3.7%. Trimming shortened V by 6 bases and J by 0 bases, and 6 bases separated the two germline ends. The CDR3 spans 12 residues. Germline V lookup: CDR1 SNHLY, CDR2 FYNNEI. The clonotype originates from a man between 40 and 49 years old in good health and CMV-seropositive. The sample consisted of PBMCs. The V gene is TRBV2, the J gene TRBJ2-7, with D unclear. This chain's CDR3 is CASRGYSYEQYF. The CDR3 DNA reads TGTGCCAGCAGGGGCTACTCCTACGAGCAGTACTTC.